This TCR beta chain was sequenced for a study of blood T cell repertoires in COVID-19. As for the study in general: COVID-19 samples collected from the United States, Italy and Spain covered acute and convalescent phases. In each case, the material was cDNA or gDNA derived from T cells, B-cell-depleted T cells, or PBMCs.

The V gene lost 4 bases and the J gene lost 6 bases, with 13 bases spanning the gap. CDR1 is SGHNT, CDR2 YYREEE, per germline (reference sequence). CDR3 size: 14 residues. In the original processing: Amplification from reference gene primers served as the basis for estimated nucleated cell counts. Profiled with immunoSEQ multiplex PCR; TCRdb holds only in-frame clones, not every one. That table furnishes V, J and clone size, whereas the DNA furnished D and trimming. The sample has 55,000 to 80,000 clones, more than 60% seen once. The chain couples TRBV5-4 to TRBJ1-4, with D possibly TRBD1 on 5 matching bases. The sample taken for sequencing was peripheral blood. This TCR derives from a woman of 80 years or more with active or convalescent COVID-19. This chain's CDR3 is CASSPGRGDEKLFF. In nucleotides, the CDR3 is TGTGCCAGCAGCCCCGGGCGGGGCGATGAAAAACTGTTTTTT.